These 25 T cell receptor beta chains share one sample of origin, sequenced in a study of molecular identifiers for immune sequencing clone quantification (dated by TCRdb to the late 2010s). To prepare the library, PCR was applied. The reads were generated on a NextSeq 500. The public reads were reanalyzed by TCRdb: fastp trimming at Q25, MiXCR alignment, in-frame beta chains only. Every distinct CDR3 protein forms one entry, paired with its most common genes and DNA. The sample table records about 630,000 distinct CDR3 sequences; about 25% of these occur just once. 0.7% to 0.95% of the sample belongs to the ten largest clones. The sample consisted of naive CD8+ T cells from blood, with Jurkat cell RNA spiked in. What the cell subset or site label conveys for this sample: FACS-sorted CD8+CD4-CCR7+CD45RA+ naive T cells. These receptors were taken from a human donor in good health. Some libraries in this study had Jurkat cell RNA spiked in.

At least ten counts were recorded for this clonotype. For the CDR3, the DNA is TGTGCCAGCAGCGAAAAACAGGGGGAAGCTTTCTTT. It codes for CASSEKQGEAFF. V and J are TRBV16 and TRBJ1-1, with 7 bases aligning to TRBD1. The CDR3 spans 12 residues. Trimming took 5 bases from V and 8 from J; bases not matched to a gene: 5. Germline-derived CDR1 and CDR2 are KGHSY and FQNENV.

With respect to this clonotype: It may be a read error: a sequence one base away is much more abundant. The rearrangement joins TRBV5-1 to TRBJ1-1; perhaps TRBD1 as D (6 bases). The CDR3 extends over 16 amino acids. The germline CDR1 and CDR2 sequences are SGHRS and YFSETQ. Trimming stripped 0 bases from V and 0 bases from J, with 12 bases between. CDR3 in DNA: TGCGCCAGCAGCTTGGACGCGGGGACAATGAACACTGAAGCTTTCTTT. Its translation is CASSLDAGTMNTEAFF.

This rearrangement joins TRBV20-1 to TRBJ2-2; D is ambiguous. The CDR3 totals 16 residues. CDR1 and CDR2 (germline): DFQATT, SNEGSKA (reference sequence). Trimming stripped 0 bases from V and 1 base from J, with 12 bases between. This CDR3 is CSARDQVAENTGELFF. For the CDR3, the DNA is TGCAGTGCTAGAGATCAGGTAGCAGAGAACACCGGGGAGCTGTTTTTT.

The DNA for the CDR3 is TGTGCCAGCAGCCCTATGCCCGAAGAACTGAACACTGAAGCTTTCTTT. Its protein is CASSPMPEELNTEAFF. V and J are TRBV2 and TRBJ1-1; no reliable D call. V lost 6 bases, J lost 0 bases, and 17 bases lay in between. CDR3 length: 16 residues. Germline loops: CDR1 SNHLY, CDR2 FYNNEI. Full variable domain (missing parts from reference TRBV2 and TRBJ1-1): EPEVTQTPSHQVTQMGQEVILRCVPISNHLYFYWYRQILGQKVEFLVSFYNNEISEKSEIFDDQFSVERPDGSNFTLKIRSTKLEDSAMYFCASSPMPEELNTEAFFGQGTRLTVV.

The chain has TRBV20-1 and TRBJ2-7; 7 positions agree with TRBD2. This CDR3 spans 16 amino acids. J lost 0 bases, V lost 2 bases, and 10 bases had no gene match. Germline lookup yields CDR1 DFQATT and CDR2 SNEGSKA (reference sequence). CDR3 nucleotide sequence: TGCAGTGCTAGACCTACTAGCGCTGTAAGCTCCTACGAGCAGTACTTC. This codes for CSARPTSAVSSYEQYF.

This clonotype was counted at least ten times. The chain carries TRBV14 and TRBJ1-2; D is undetermined. The CDR3 sequence is 17 residues long. The V end was cut by 1 base, the J end by 5 bases, with 20 bases between. Germline V gene data show CDR1 as SGHDN and CDR2 as FVKESK. The CDR3 sequence is CASSQVVGGRDRYGYTF. DNA for the CDR3: TGTGCCAGCAGCCAAGTGGTAGGAGGACGAGACCGTTATGGCTACACCTTC.

Comment on this clonotype: A junction end diverges from the germline sequence, so it may reflect a read error. The chain carries TRBV20-1 and TRBJ2-1, with 8 bases identical to TRBD2. The CDR3 sequence is 18 residues long. Germline CDR1 DFQATT, CDR2 SNEGSKA (reference sequence). CDR3 nucleotide sequence: TGCGGTGCTAGACCACTAGCGGAGACCCCCAGGTCCTACGATGAGCAGTTCTTC. It codes for CGARPLAETPRSYDEQFF.

The chain employs TRBV6-2 or TRBV6-3 and TRBJ2-7; 7 bases agree with TRBD1. The V gene's germline CDR1 is MNHEY and CDR2 SVGEGT. The CDR3 is 16 residues long. The J segment lost 3 bases and the V segment lost 6 bases, leaving 14 bases of the junction unmatched. The CDR3 nucleotides are TGTGCCAGCAGAGCCCGACAGGGTCCCCTGGGCTACGAGCAGTACTTC. The encoded protein is CASRARQGPLGYEQYF.

This clonotype was recorded a few times. The chain links TRBV19 to TRBJ2-7, with D perhaps TRBD1 or TRBD2 (5 bases each). CDR3 length: 14 amino acids. Trimming stripped 5 bases from V and 4 bases from J, with 15 bases between. Germline CDR1 and CDR2: LNHDA and SQIVND (reference sequence). In DNA, the CDR3 is TGTGCCAGTAGTTTCGGGGCTAGAGGATACGAGCAGTACTTC. Amino acids: CASSFGARGYEQYF.

This clonotype came up many times. The chain carries TRBV2 and TRBJ2-3; D uncertain. Trimming took 5 bases from V and 0 from J, leaving 9 bases between them. This CDR3 is 14 amino acids long. CDR1 is SNHLY, CDR2 FYNNEI, per germline. The CDR3 sequence is CASSSRWSTDTQYF. In DNA form, the CDR3 reads TGTGCCAGCAGTAGCAGGTGGAGCACAGATACGCAGTATTTT. The variable domain in full, completed from reference TRBV2 and TRBJ2-3, reads EPEVTQTPSHQVTQMGQEVILRCVPISNHLYFYWYRQILGQKVEFLVSFYNNEISEKSEIFDDQFSVERPDGSNFTLKIRSTKLEDSAMYFCASSSRWSTDTQYFGPGTRLTVL.

This clonotype was recorded at least ten times. V is TRBV14 and J is TRBJ1-2; no firm D call. V lost 1 base, J lost 5 bases, and 5 bases lay in between. The CDR3 contains 12 residues. Germline V gene sequence: CDR1 SGHDN, CDR2 FVKESK. CDR3 region: CASSQASYGYTF. The CDR3 DNA reads TGTGCCAGCAGCCAAGCGAGTTATGGCTACACCTTC.

In the case of this clonotype: One end of the junction does not line up with germline, which may come from a read error. The chain links TRBV5-3 to TRBJ1-2; 8 nucleotides align to TRBD1. TRBV5-3 is an open reading frame whose function is uncertain. This CDR3 has 14 amino acids. CDR3 nucleotides: TGTGCCAGCAGCTTGGTGTCAGGGGGCAACGGCTCCCCCTTC. This sequence encodes CASSLVSGGNGSPF.

This clonotype was counted a few times. V gene TRBV7-2 combines with J gene TRBJ2-2; 8 bases map to TRBD2. The CDR3 spans 16 residues. Trimming cost V 1 base and J 10 bases; bases outside gene matches: 11. Germline assignment: CDR1 SGHTA and CDR2 FQGNSA. The CDR3 loop is CASSLVTGGVFSELFF. CDR3 DNA: TGTGCCAGCAGCTTAGTAACGGGAGGGGTCTTTTCGGAGCTGTTTTTT.

Only a few counts were recorded for this clonotype. The V and J genes are TRBV19 and TRBJ2-7; the D is unclear. This CDR3 has 14 amino acids. Germline-derived CDR1 and CDR2 are LNHDA and SQIVND (reference sequence). V lost 1 base to trimming and J lost 1 base, with 8 bases between them. The CDR3 DNA sequence: TGTGCCAGTAGTATAGTCCCAGCTTCCTACGAGCAGTACTTC. Protein: CASSIVPASYEQYF. The variable domain in full, with the rest retrieved from reference TRBV19 and TRBJ2-7, is DGGITQSPKYLFRKEGQNVTLSCEQNLNHDAMYWYRQDPGQGLRLIYYSQIVNDFQKGDIAEGYSVSREKKESFPLTVTSAQKNPTAFYLCASSIVPASYEQYFGPGTRLTVT.

This chain links TRBV29-1 with TRBJ2-5, with D perhaps matching TRBD1 (5 bases). CDR3 size: 14 residues. The V and J ends lost 7 bases and 0 bases respectively, with 15 bases between them. Germline V gives CDR1 SQVTM, CDR2 ANQGSEA. The DNA for the CDR3 is TGCAGCGGAAGGGCAGGGAACAACCAAGAGACCCAGTACTTC. Translating gives CSGRAGNNQETQYF.

The rearrangement uses TRBV11-2 and TRBJ2-7; D is unresolved. Germline V gives CDR1 SGHAT, CDR2 FQNNGV. The CDR3 loop spans 15 amino acids. Trimming took off 4 bases at V and 1 base at J, with 14 bases between the two ends. The CDR3, as DNA: TGTGCCAGCAGCTCGGGCCTCCCTCGGTCCTACGAGCAGTACTTC. The encoded protein is CASSSGLPRSYEQYF. The full variable domain, with the rest looked up from reference TRBV11-2 and TRBJ2-7, is EAGVAQSPRYKIIEKRQSVAFWCNPISGHATLYWYQQILGQGPKLLIQFQNNGVVDDSQLPKDRFSAERLKGVDSTLKIQPAKLEDSAVYLCASSSGLPRSYEQYFGPGTRLTVT.

The chain couples TRBV20-1 to TRBJ2-1; maybe TRBD2 (6 bases). V shed 1 base and J shed 4 bases, with 8 bases lying between them. The CDR3 consists of 13 residues. Germline V gives CDR1 DFQATT, CDR2 SNEGSKA (reference sequence). CDR3 region: CSARVREYNEQFF. The DNA of the CDR3 is TGCAGTGCTAGAGTACGGGAGTACAATGAGCAGTTCTTC.

With respect to this clonotype: Germline and junction disagree at one end, which may indicate a read error. The chain combines TRBV13 with TRBJ2-5; TRBD1 matches at 8 bases. The germline gives CDR1 PRHDT, CDR2 FYEKMQ (reference sequence). This CDR3 spans 16 amino acids. In nucleotides, the CDR3 is TGTGCCAGCAGCTCAAGACAGGGGCCGCCGAGAGAGCCCCAGTACTTC. Encoded protein: CASSSRQGPPREPQYF.

On this clonotype itself: A much larger clone lies a single base off, so this may be a read error. V usage is TRBV5-4 and J usage is TRBJ2-7; 10 bases are a match to TRBD2. Germline CDR1 and CDR2: SGHNT and YYREEE (reference sequence). This CDR3 is built from 14 residues. The CDR3 DNA is TGTGCCAACAGCTTCGGGACTAGCGTTTACGAGCAGTACTTC. It translates to CANSFGTSVYEQYF.

This clonotype was detected a few times. CDR3 in amino acids: CAISESETGTSGSGNIQYF. Here the CDR3 DNA reads TGTGCCATCAGTGAGTCTGAGACCGGGACTAGCGGGAGTGGAAACATTCAGTACTTC. The chain joins TRBV10-3 to TRBJ2-4; 14 bases match TRBD2. CDR1 and CDR2 (germline): ENHRY, SYGVKD. The trim removed 0 bases at V and 6 bases at J, leaving 10 bases unmatched. The CDR3 is made up of 19 amino acids.

This clonotype has at least ten counts. The rearrangement joins TRBV5-4 to TRBJ2-7, with TRBD1 identical over 8 bases. V lost 3 bases, J lost 2 bases, and 4 bases stayed unmatched. The CDR3 is made up of 14 amino acids. CDR1 and CDR2 from the germline V gene are SGHNT and YYREEE (reference sequence). In DNA form, the CDR3 reads TGTGCCAGCAGCTGGGGACAGGCCACCTACGAGCAGTACTTC. It is translated as CASSWGQATYEQYF. The complete variable domain, with remaining parts taken from reference TRBV5-4 and TRBJ2-7, reads ETGVTQSPTHLIKTRGQQVTLRCSSQSGHNTVSWYQQALGQGPQFIFQYYREEENGRGNFPPRFSGLQFPNYSSELNVNALELDDSALYLCASSWGQATYEQYFGPGTRLTVT.

This clonotype was detected many times. The V call is TRBV20-1, the J call TRBJ1-1; D unclear. Germline V gene data show CDR1 as DFQATT and CDR2 as SNEGSKA (reference sequence). CDR3 size: 12 residues. Trimming stripped 0 bases from V and 5 bases from J, with 7 bases between. This chain's CDR3 is CSARDYGTEAFF. The CDR3 DNA reads TGCAGTGCTAGAGATTACGGGACTGAAGCTTTCTTT.

In regard to this clonotype: Possible read error: a much larger clone is one base away. The chain is built from TRBV20-1 and TRBJ2-5; D gene ambiguous. The CDR3 runs 15 residues. Trimming cost V 3 bases and J 3 bases, with 17 bases left between them. Germline V gene data show CDR1 as DFQATT and CDR2 as SNEGSKA (reference sequence). The CDR3 loop is CSASPVARIKETQYF. The CDR3 nucleotides are TGCAGTGCTAGTCCCGTTGCGAGGATAAAAGAGACCCAGTACTTC.

This clonotype was observed at least ten times. The J gene is TRBJ1-1, the V gene TRBV6-5; D is unclear. This CDR3 has 13 residues. Looked up from germline, CDR1 is MNHEY and CDR2 is SVGAGI. V lost 8 bases and J lost 5, with 15 bases in between. The CDR3 nucleotides are TGTGCCAGCTGGGCCGATGAGATTACTGAAGCTTTCTTT. Translated: CASWADEITEAFF.

Concerning this clonotype: With a much larger clone just one base away, this may be a read error. The CDR3 protein is CTSSGRGGLSDTEAFF. For the CDR3, the DNA is TGTACCAGCAGCGGACGGGGGGGCCTGTCCGACACTGAAGCTTTCTTT. This chain joins TRBV9 and TRBJ1-1, with D tentatively TRBD1 (6 bases). The CDR3 length is 16 residues. Germline V CDR1 and CDR2: SGDLS, YYNGEE. The full variable domain, completed using reference TRBV9 and TRBJ1-1, is DSGVTQTPKHLITATGQRVTLRCSPRSGDLSVYWYQQSLDQGLQFLIQYYNGEERAKGNILERFSAQQFPDLHSELNLSSLELGDSALYFCTSSGRGGLSDTEAFFGQGTRLTVV.